The rows below give T cell receptor beta chains drawn from one sample of a study of human CD8 memory T cell subsets. TCRdb reprocessed the 5' RACE reads and stores each CDR3 protein as one record, lacking DNA. This sample lists approximately 9,400 distinct CDR3 sequences; its ten largest clones have about 19%. Sequencing was carried out using CD8+ T cells from PBMCs. Every receptor here comes from a human donor in good health. Each CDR3 is given with its conserved first and last residue. Size values are once, few and many counts, or a class for expanded clones, and some rows have none.

len,j_gene,abundance,v_gene,CDR3aa
15,TRBJ2-7,medium-sized,TRBV4-1,CASSQDHGQYYEQYF
17,TRBJ1-1,.,TRBV5-5,CASSVHPGQDMNTEAFF
16,TRBJ2-3,.,TRBV11-2,CASSLAWARGSDTQYF
17,TRBJ2-2,.,TRBV7-9,CASSPDSGGRNTGELFF
13,TRBJ2-5,.,TRBV5-4,CASSSSTEKTQYF
18,TRBJ2-7,.,TRBV23-1,CASSQSQHRDRGIYEQYF
16,TRBJ2-7,medium-sized,TRBV4-2,CASSQDSARGTDEQYF
19,TRBJ1-1,medium-sized,TRBV21-1,CASSKVPAETGGMNTEAFF
16,TRBJ2-5,.,TRBV7-9,CASSSSGTASQETQYF
15,TRBJ1-1,.,TRBV19,CASSISPTVDTEAFF